The entry that follows covers one T cell receptor (beta chain) sequence. This specimen belongs to a study of cytomegalovirus exposure and HLA in healthy donors. The table came from immunoSEQ multiplex PCR; TCRdb's copy has only in-frame clones and leaves some out. The profile shows about 130,000 clones, 89% of them singletons. The germline V gene has CDR1 LNHDA and CDR2 SQIVND (reference sequence). CDR3 length: 15 amino acids. J lost 4 bases, V lost 5 bases, and 8 bases had no gene match. The genes are TRBV19 and TRBJ2-7; TRBD2 aligns across 10 bases. Sequencing was carried out using PBMCs. The clonotype originates from a woman younger than 30 in good health and CMV-seropositive. The CDR3 DNA reads TGTGCCAGTAGTCCCTTAGCGGGGGGTGAGTACGAGCAGTACTTC. Encoded protein: CASSPLAGGEYEQYF.